This record covers a single TCR beta chain. This may be a read error, as it is one base from a much larger clone. A J-beta primer mix and a sample-barcoded 5' primer were used in a second PCR of roughly 6 to 12 cycles. Via MiXCR, TCRdb re-called the 5' RACE reads, giving one row per CDR3 protein. Of about 1.1 million distinct CDR3 sequences listed, around two fifths are singletons. The data are from a study of blood T cells in healthy people across ages. Sequencing used blood. This sequence originates from a man aged 18-30 years in good health.

Here the CDR3 DNA reads TGCGCCAGCAGCTGGAATACCGGGCCGACCTACGGGCAGTACTTC. Translation gives CASSWNTGPTYGQYF. The chain is built from TRBV5-1 and TRBJ2-7; D call uncertain. Germline V lookup: CDR1 SGHRS, CDR2 YFSETQ. CDR3 size: 15 residues.